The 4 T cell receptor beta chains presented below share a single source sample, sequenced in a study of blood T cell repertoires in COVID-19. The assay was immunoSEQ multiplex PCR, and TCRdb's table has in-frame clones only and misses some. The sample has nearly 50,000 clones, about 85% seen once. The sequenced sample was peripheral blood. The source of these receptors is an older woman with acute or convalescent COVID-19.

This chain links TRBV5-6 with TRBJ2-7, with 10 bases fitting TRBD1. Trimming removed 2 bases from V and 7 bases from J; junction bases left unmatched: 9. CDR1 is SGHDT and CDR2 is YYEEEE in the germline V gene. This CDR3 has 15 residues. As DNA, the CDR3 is TGTGCCAGCAGCTTATCCGGGACAGGGGTGCGTGAGCAGTACTTC. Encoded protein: CASSLSGTGVREQYF. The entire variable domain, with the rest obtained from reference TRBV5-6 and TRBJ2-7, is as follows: DAGVTQSPTHLIKTRGQQVTLRCSPKSGHDTVSWYQQALGQGPQFIFQYYEEEERQRGNFPDRFSGHQFPNYSSELNVNALLLGDSALYLCASSLSGTGVREQYFGPGTRLTVT.

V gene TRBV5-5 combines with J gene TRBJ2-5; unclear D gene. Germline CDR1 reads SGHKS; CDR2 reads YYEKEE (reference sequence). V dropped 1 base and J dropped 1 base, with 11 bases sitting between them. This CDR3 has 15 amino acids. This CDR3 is CASSLLASRQETQYF. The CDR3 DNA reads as TGTGCCAGCAGCTTGTTGGCTAGTCGCCAAGAGACCCAGTACTTC. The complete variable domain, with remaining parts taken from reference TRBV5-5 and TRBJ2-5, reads DAGVTQSPTHLIKTRGQQVTLRCSPISGHKSVSWYQQVLGQGPQFIFQYYEKEERGRGNFPDRFSARQFPNYSSELNVNALLLGDSALYLCASSLLASRQETQYFGPGTRLLVL.

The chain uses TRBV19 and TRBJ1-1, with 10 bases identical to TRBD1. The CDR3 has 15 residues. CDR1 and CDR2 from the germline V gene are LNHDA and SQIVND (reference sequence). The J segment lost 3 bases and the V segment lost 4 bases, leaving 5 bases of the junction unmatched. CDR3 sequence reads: CASSTGTGAHTEAFF. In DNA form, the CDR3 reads TGTGCCAGTAGTACCGGGACAGGGGCCCACACTGAAGCTTTCTTT. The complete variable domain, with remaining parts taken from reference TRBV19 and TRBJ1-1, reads DGGITQSPKYLFRKEGQNVTLSCEQNLNHDAMYWYRQDPGQGLRLIYYSQIVNDFQKGDIAEGYSVSREKKESFPLTVTSAQKNPTAFYLCASSTGTGAHTEAFFGQGTRLTVV.

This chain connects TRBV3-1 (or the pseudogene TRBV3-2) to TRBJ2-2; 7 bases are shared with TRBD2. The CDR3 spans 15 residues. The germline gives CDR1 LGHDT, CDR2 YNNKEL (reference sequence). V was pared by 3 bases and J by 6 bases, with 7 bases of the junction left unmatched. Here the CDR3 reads CASSHGDYQAGELFF. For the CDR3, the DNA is TGTGCCAGCAGCCATGGGGACTATCAGGCCGGGGAGCTGTTTTTT.